This TCR beta chain was observed in a study of CD8 T cells in ankylosing spondylitis. Each CDR3 protein gets one entry after TCRdb re-called the 5' RACE reads with MiXCR. This table holds approximately 220,000 distinct CDR3 sequences, around a quarter found once. A word on this clonotype: Its antigen is currently unknown.

Study-wide results and caveats: Matched synovial fluid from ankylosing spondylitis patients was reported to be enriched for disease-linked clones. Characteristic of ankylosing spondylitis blood, it appeared, was a TCR beta motif comprising roughly 8 highly homologous variants. A subset of motif variants has previously been described in the synovial fluid and blood of reactive arthritis.

CDR3 length: 14 residues. The chain carries TRBV12-1 and TRBJ2-5; the table's D call, TRBD1, was not checked against the DNA. TRBV12-1 is marked as a pseudogene. This clonotype originated in a male donor with ankylosing spondylitis or in good health (not recorded which). Sequenced: blood, either unsorted or a sorted T cell fraction (not recorded which). For the CDR3, the DNA is TGCGCCAGCAGCCCCGAGGCGGGGGTCGGGACCCAGTACTTC. Translation gives CASSPEAGVGTQYF.